This T cell receptor beta chain derives from a study of T cell responses to AZD1222 COVID-19 vaccine. Turning to this clone: The antigen is undetermined.

This CDR3 is built from 13 residues. V dropped 4 bases and J dropped 4 bases, with 13 bases sitting between them. The germline V gene has CDR1 DFQATT and CDR2 SNEGSKA (reference sequence). Produced via immunoSEQ multiplex PCR; TCRdb's table is partial and in-frame only. The sample records around 130,000 clones, approximately 86% being singletons. General study findings and limits: The donor cohort was predominantly white British with a female majority, and clonal diversity may have been underestimated. After the peak T cell response, and only then, were repertoires sampled. An increase in Spike-specific TCR breadth and depth was observed after two AZD1222 doses. Baseline seropositivity occurred in only six or seven AZD1222 recipients.

The clonotype originates from an adult who received the AZD1222 COVID-19 vaccine. This chain connects TRBV20-1 to TRBJ1-1; D unresolved. Specimen: peripheral blood, collected 28 days after the second AZD1222 dose. CDR3 loop: CSAIEGFITEAFF. In DNA form, the CDR3 reads TGCAGTGCTATTGAAGGGTTTATCACTGAAGCTTTCTTT.